This passage covers 25 T cell receptor beta chains from one sample sequenced in a study of T cell responses to AZD1222 COVID-19 vaccine. Sequenced by immunoSEQ multiplex PCR; TCRdb stores in-frame clones only, minus some. This sample has 80,000 to 95,000 clones; roughly 90% occur once, and the top ten carry 6.9%. The specimen comprised peripheral blood, sampled 28 days after the second AZD1222 dose. The receptors stem from an adult who received the AZD1222 COVID-19 vaccine.

This clone was detected only a few times. The chain employs TRBV7-9 and TRBJ2-1, with D perhaps matching TRBD1 (7 bases). The V and J ends lost 5 bases and 6 bases respectively, with 17 bases between them. The CDR3 is made up of 15 amino acids. In germline, CDR1 is SEHNR, CDR2 FQNEAQ (reference sequence). As DNA, the CDR3 is TGTGCCAGCAGCCAGGGGGACTTCGAGGTCAATGAGCAGTTCTTC. It codes for CASSQGDFEVNEQFF.

The chain is built from TRBV29-1 and TRBJ2-7; 7 bases agree with TRBD2. The germline V gene encodes CDR1 SQVTM and CDR2 ANQGSEA. There are 12 residues in the CDR3. Trimming removed 4 bases from V and 1 base from J; junction bases left unmatched: 1. The DNA of the CDR3 is TGCAGCGTTGGGGGGGGTTCCTACGAGCAGTACTTC. It is translated as CSVGGGSYEQYF.

The chain is built from TRBV12-5 and TRBJ1-1; no clear D. Germline V gives CDR1 LGHNT, CDR2 FRNRAP. The V and J ends lost 0 bases and 9 bases respectively, with 11 bases between them. This CDR3 is built from 13 residues. The CDR3 protein is CASGLVRQHKAFF. In DNA form, the CDR3 reads TGTGCTAGTGGTTTGGTACGTCAGCACAAAGCTTTCTTT.

The chain is built from TRBV25-1 and TRBJ1-1; a possible D gene is TRBD1 (6 bases). Trimming took off 6 bases at V and 1 base at J, with 9 bases between the two ends. The germline V gene encodes CDR1 MGHDK and CDR2 SYGVNS. CDR3 size: 13 residues. This CDR3 reads CASSRQENTEAFF. Here the CDR3 DNA reads TGTGCCAGCAGCCGACAGGAGAACACTGAAGCTTTCTTT.

The CDR3 region is CSVRGGLNTGELFF. The CDR3, as DNA: TGCAGCGTTCGCGGGGGATTGAACACCGGGGAGCTGTTTTTT. The rearrangement uses TRBV29-1 and TRBJ2-2; 7 nucleotides line up with TRBD2. Germline loops: CDR1 SQVTM, CDR2 ANQGSEA. This CDR3 has 14 amino acids. J was trimmed by 1 base and V by 5 bases; bases with no gene match: 4.

This clone was observed a handful of times. CDR3: CASSESEGYNEQFF. The CDR3 bases are TGTGCCAGCAGTGAGTCCGAGGGCTACAATGAGCAGTTCTTC. The J gene is TRBJ2-1, the V gene TRBV6-4, with a weak D call TRBD2 (5 bases). CDR1 MRHNA and CDR2 SNTAGT come from the germline V gene. The germline V and J ends were trimmed by 3 bases and 3 bases, with 9 bases remaining between them. CDR3 length: 14 residues.

The CDR3 coding sequence is TGTGCCAGCAGCGGCGCCCTACAAGCTACGAACACCGGGGAGCTGTTTTTT. As protein: CASSGALQATNTGELFF. This chain joins TRBV5-4 and TRBJ2-2, with D unresolved. Trimming took off 4 bases at V and 0 bases at J, with 16 bases between the two ends. Germline V CDR1 and CDR2: SGHNT, YYREEE (reference sequence). The CDR3 consists of 17 residues.

V and J are TRBV30 and TRBJ1-2; D gene uncertain. This CDR3 is 11 amino acids long. The germline gives CDR1 GTSNPN, CDR2 SVGIG (reference sequence). Trimming cost V 3 bases and J 8 bases, with 10 bases left between them. CDR3 loop: CAWSPAGGYTF. For the CDR3, the DNA is TGTGCCTGGAGCCCTGCGGGAGGCTACACCTTC.

CDR3 sequence: CASSLRLAGLPQNYNEQFF. Here the CDR3 DNA reads TGTGCCAGCAGCTTACGACTAGCTGGTCTCCCACAGAACTACAATGAGCAGTTCTTC. V usage is TRBV7-9 and J usage is TRBJ2-1; the match to TRBD2 covers 7 bases. The CDR3 consists of 19 residues. With V trimmed by 2 bases and J by 3 bases, 16 bases remained unmatched. Germline V gene sequence: CDR1 SEHNR, CDR2 FQNEAQ (reference sequence).

V and J are TRBV28 and TRBJ1-1; 10 bases map to TRBD1. The CDR3 covers 15 residues. V lost 5 bases, J lost 4 bases, and 7 bases stayed unmatched. Germline lookup yields CDR1 MDHEN and CDR2 SYDVKM. CDR3 in amino acids: CASSPTGGAGTEAFF. In nucleotides, the CDR3 is TGTGCCAGCAGTCCGACAGGGGGCGCCGGCACTGAAGCTTTCTTT.

The chain recombines TRBV24-1 with TRBJ2-3; TRBD1 agrees at 7 bases. The germline CDR1 and CDR2 sequences are KGHDR and SFDVKD. The CDR3 is 15 residues long. V lost 5 bases, J lost 0 bases, and 4 bases stayed unmatched. Here the CDR3 reads CATSGGGFSTDTQYF. The CDR3 DNA is TGTGCCACCAGTGGAGGGGGCTTTAGCACAGATACGCAGTATTTT.

This clone has a single count. J is TRBJ1-2 and V is TRBV5-1; 7 bases line up with TRBD1. CDR1 and CDR2 from the germline V gene are SGHRS and YFSETQ. V shed 4 bases and J 7 bases; nucleotides not matched to a gene: 10. The CDR3 totals 14 residues. Here the CDR3 reads CASSIRQGSSGYTF. The CDR3 DNA follows: TGCGCCAGCAGCATTAGACAGGGTAGCAGTGGCTACACCTTC.

This clone was detected once. This chain connects TRBV10-1 to TRBJ2-7, with D unclear. The V gene lost 8 bases and the J gene lost 6 bases, with 20 bases spanning the gap. The CDR3 extends over 14 amino acids. Germline values: CDR1 WNHNN, CDR2 SYGVQD (reference sequence). The CDR3 is CASSKTSVGSEQYF. Here the CDR3 DNA reads TGCGCCAGCTCAAAAACATCAGTCGGAAGCGAGCAGTACTTC.

The chain employs TRBV5-1 and TRBJ1-2; 9 nucleotides agree with TRBD1. In germline, CDR1 is SGHRS, CDR2 YFSETQ. The length of the CDR3 is 15 residues. V lost 4 bases, J lost 3 bases, and 7 bases stayed unmatched. CDR3 sequence: CASSRQGVTDYGYTF. The CDR3 DNA sequence: TGCGCCAGCAGCCGACAGGGGGTAACGGACTATGGCTACACCTTC.

This chain joins TRBV7-2 and TRBJ1-6; D ambiguous. Looked up from germline, CDR1 is SGHTA and CDR2 is FQGNSA. This CDR3 has 16 amino acids. With 1 base removed from V and 0 bases from J, the gap between germline ends came to 7 bases. The CDR3: CASSLDSSSYNSPLHF. CDR3 bases: TGTGCCAGCAGCTTAGACTCAAGCTCCTATAATTCACCCCTCCACTTT.

The chain links TRBV2 to TRBJ2-1; 10 nucleotides line up with TRBD2. The CDR3 covers 15 residues. V shed 10 bases and J 5 bases; nucleotides not matched to a gene: 11. Germline V gene data show CDR1 as SNHLY and CDR2 as FYNNEI. The chain's CDR3 is CATAGSGRADNEQFF. CDR3 coding DNA: TGTGCCACCGCGGGGAGCGGGAGGGCCGACAATGAGCAGTTCTTC.

The rearrangement links TRBV28 to TRBJ1-4; D unresolved. CDR1 and CDR2 (germline): MDHEN, SYDVKM. The CDR3 consists of 14 residues. V lost 3 bases to trimming and J lost 3 bases, with 8 bases between them. The CDR3 region has the DNA TGTGCCAGCAGTTTCCCAGGAGCTAATGAAAAACTGTTTTTT. The encoded protein is CASSFPGANEKLFF.

The chain employs TRBV19 and TRBJ1-4, with D tentatively TRBD1 (5 bases). CDR1 LNHDA and CDR2 SQIVND come from the germline V gene (reference sequence). V lost 5 bases, J lost 3 bases, and 10 bases lay in between. The CDR3 covers 14 residues. The CDR3, as DNA: TGTGCCAGTAGTGACGGGACGCCTAATGAAAAACTGTTTTTT. Translation: CASSDGTPNEKLFF.

CDR3 sequence: CASRTGGTDTQYF. CDR3 nucleotide sequence: TGTGCCAGCAGAACAGGGGGGACAGATACGCAGTATTTT. The chain is built from TRBV6-6 and TRBJ2-3; 8 bases are shared with TRBD1. V lost 6 bases and J lost 3; bases outside the gene matches: 2. The CDR3 totals 13 residues. CDR1 MNHNY and CDR2 SVGAGI come from the germline V gene (reference sequence).

The chain carries TRBV7-2 and TRBJ2-3; 9 bases agree with TRBD1. CDR1 and CDR2 (germline): SGHTA, FQGNSA. This CDR3 comprises 17 residues. V shed 6 bases, J shed 2 bases, and the junction held 12 bases outside the gene matches. The CDR3 spells CASSPTGTGRDTDTQYF. Here the CDR3 DNA reads TGTGCCAGCAGTCCTACCGGGACAGGGAGGGACACAGATACGCAGTATTTT.

This clone has only one observation. The rearrangement joins TRBV20-1 to TRBJ1-1; a weak D match, TRBD1 (6 bases). V dropped 3 bases and J dropped 3 bases, with 14 bases sitting between them. This CDR3 spans 14 amino acids. Germline CDR1 and CDR2: DFQATT and SNEGSKA (reference sequence). The CDR3 DNA reads TGCAGTGCTAGTAGGGGGATGGGGTACACTGAAGCTTTCTTT. This translates into CSASRGMGYTEAFF.

Concerning this clone: The sample carries other DNA sequences with the same CDR3. The rearrangement joins TRBV6-4 to TRBJ2-3, with a weak D call TRBD2 (6 bases). Trimming cost V 3 bases and J 0 bases, with 7 bases left between them. Germline V gene sequence: CDR1 MRHNA, CDR2 SNTAGT. The CDR3 length is 14 residues. The CDR3: CASSELASTDTQYF. The CDR3 region has the DNA TGTGCCAGCAGTGAGCTAGCGAGCACAGATACGCAGTATTTT.

V is TRBV2 and J is TRBJ2-2, with D possibly matching TRBD1 (6 bases). V gave up 6 bases and J gave up 2 bases, with 13 bases separating them. The CDR3 is made up of 15 amino acids. Germline-derived CDR1 and CDR2 are SNHLY and FYNNEI. The CDR3 here is CASSEDRINTGELFF. The CDR3, as DNA: TGTGCCAGCAGCGAGGACAGAATCAACACCGGGGAGCTGTTTTTT.

The chain joins TRBV6-6 to TRBJ2-7, with D perhaps given as TRBD1 or TRBD2 (5 bases each). In germline, CDR1 is MNHNY, CDR2 SVGAGI (reference sequence). CDR3 length: 13 amino acids. Trimming shortened V by 8 bases and J by 3 bases, and 14 bases separated the two germline ends. Written as DNA, the CDR3 is TGTGCCAGCTCGGACGGGACCCACTACGAGCAGTACTTC. Amino acid sequence: CASSDGTHYEQYF.

The chain combines TRBV19 with TRBJ1-3; maybe TRBD1 (5 bases). V was clipped by 5 bases and J by 3 bases, with 14 bases between them. CDR3 length: 15 amino acids. Looked up from germline, CDR1 is LNHDA and CDR2 is SQIVND (reference sequence). The DNA for the CDR3 is TGTGCCAGTAGTTCTCACGGGACCGATGGAAACACCATATATTTT. This codes for CASSSHGTDGNTIYF.